This T cell receptor beta chain was sequenced in a study of blood T cell repertoires in COVID-19. Study-level background: PBMCs, B-cell-depleted T cells, or T cells were the source of the cDNA or gDNA that made up the material.

The CDR3 runs to 12 residues. Germline CDR1 MDHEN, CDR2 SYDVKM. V gave up 4 bases and J gave up 5 bases, with 6 bases separating them. Per the authors' pipeline: Reference gene primer amplification yielded estimated nucleated cell counts. Sequencing was performed with immunoSEQ multiplex PCR; in TCRdb, only in-frame clones are kept and a portion is missing. V and J calls and clone size follow that table, whereas D and trimming were derived from the DNA. Of approximately 190,000 clones in the sample, 84% were seen once. This clone was detected a few times. The chain links TRBV28 to TRBJ1-5; no clear D. This receptor was obtained from a woman in her 70s with active or convalescent COVID-19. Sample: peripheral blood. The CDR3 loop reads CASSSPHQPQHF. As DNA, the CDR3 is TGTGCCAGCAGTTCCCCTCATCAGCCCCAGCATTTT.